These 27 T cell receptor beta chains originate from one sample sequenced in a study of T cell repertoires in aging, cancer and after chemotherapy. A mixed TRB-A/B primer pool amplified rearranged TRB by multiplex touch-down PCR. TCRdb re-called the multiplex PCR reads through MiXCR, storing one row per CDR3 protein. The data show 500 to 700 distinct CDR3 sequences, around 30% seen once. TCR beta rearrangements were amplified from peripheral blood genomic DNA. Sequences were obtained from blood. The receptor set was obtained from a human donor with a blood cancer.

In this sample, this clonotype is medium-sized. This chain links TRBV6-6 with TRBJ2-3, with 7 bases identical to TRBD2. The CDR3 totals 17 residues. Germline V lookup: CDR1 MNHNY, CDR2 SVGAGI (reference sequence). The V and J ends lost 2 bases and 2 bases, in that order; junction bases with no gene match: 10. The CDR3 sequence: CASSYDQGLSPTDTQYF. In DNA form, the CDR3 reads TGTGCCAGCAGTTACGATCAGGGACTATCTCCCACAGATACGCAGTATTTT.

In its sample, this clonotype was seen a few times. A much larger clone sits a single nucleotide away, making a read error possible. V and J are TRBV19 and TRBJ2-1, with 11 bases lining up with TRBD2. CDR1 is LNHDA, CDR2 SQIVND, per germline (reference sequence). The trim removed 3 bases at V and 6 bases at J, leaving 4 bases unmatched. The CDR3 is 15 amino acids. The CDR3 region has the DNA TGTGCCAGTAGTATGACTAGCGGGGCCCTCAATGAGCAGTTCTTC. Translated, it gives CASSMTSGALNEQFF.

In this sample, this clonotype is medium-sized. The gene calls are TRBV19 and TRBJ1-5, with unresolved D. CDR3 length: 15 residues. V was clipped by 6 bases and J by 0 bases, with 12 bases between them. Germline V gene lookup returns CDR1 LNHDA and CDR2 SQIVND (reference sequence). In nucleotides, the CDR3 is TGTGCCAGTAGCAGTCCAGGAAATAGCAATCAGCCCCAGCATTTT. This encodes CASSSPGNSNQPQHF.

This clonotype has a handful of counts. This rearrangement joins TRBV14 to TRBJ2-1; D ambiguous. The CDR3 runs 12 residues. Trimming took 1 base from V and 10 from J, leaving 8 bases between them. Per germline, CDR1 SGHDN and CDR2 FVKESK. The CDR3 region is CASSQGSLEQFF. Here the CDR3 DNA reads TGTGCCAGCAGCCAAGGGTCCCTAGAGCAGTTCTTC.

This chain connects TRBV20-1 to TRBJ2-7; D is undetermined. Germline CDR1 reads DFQATT; CDR2 reads SNEGSKA (reference sequence). The CDR3 spans 11 residues. The germline V and J ends were trimmed by 6 bases and 6 bases, with 12 bases remaining between them. The CDR3 is CSADSGFEQYF. The CDR3 DNA follows: TGCAGTGCCGATTCCGGGTTCGAGCAGTACTTC.

This clonotype is medium-sized (0.01 to 0.1%) in the sample. The J gene is TRBJ1-1, the V gene TRBV19; D is ambiguous. Looked up from germline, CDR1 is LNHDA and CDR2 is SQIVND (reference sequence). The CDR3 is 14 residues long. V was cut by 5 bases and J by 5 bases, with 15 bases left in between. The DNA for the CDR3 is TGTGCCAGTAGTTACGGTAGTGTATTAACTGAAGCTTTCTTT. Translation: CASSYGSVLTEAFF.

Sample share makes this clonotype medium-sized. The chain has TRBV6-5 and TRBJ2-2, with TRBD2 matching over 10 bases. The CDR3 is 15 amino acids. The ends lost 6 bases at V and 9 bases at J; junction bases unmatched: 10. CDR1 is MNHEY and CDR2 is SVGAGI in the germline V gene. CDR3 in DNA: TGTGCCAGCAGAAGGACTAGCGGACGTGACCGGGAGCTGTTTTTT. This gives the protein CASRRTSGRDRELFF.

This clonotype has just a few counts. The V and J genes are TRBV21-1 and TRBJ2-3; the table names TRBD2, a call not compared with the DNA. TRBV21-1 is a pseudogene locus. This CDR3 contains 17 residues. Here the CDR3 DNA reads TGTGCCAGCAGCCAGCTACTAGCGGGGGACCGTTCAGATACGCAGTATTTT. Translating gives CASSQLLAGDRSDTQYF.

This clonotype was seen a handful of times. The rearrangement uses TRBV28 and TRBJ2-5; 9 bases align to TRBD1. CDR3 size: 13 residues. With V trimmed by 5 bases and J by 3 bases, 1 base remained unmatched. CDR1 and CDR2 from the germline V gene are MDHEN and SYDVKM. CDR3 nucleotide sequence: TGTGCCAGCAGTAGACAGGGGGAAGAGACCCAGTACTTC. This codes for CASSRQGEETQYF. The full variable domain, completed using reference TRBV28 and TRBJ2-5, is DVKVTQSSRYLVKRTGEKVFLECVQDMDHENMFWYRQDPGLGLRLIYFSYDVKMKEKGDIPEGYSVSREKKERFSLILESASTNQTSMYLCASSRQGEETQYFGPGTRLLVL.

The chain employs TRBV29-1 and TRBJ2-1; D is undetermined. Germline V gene sequence: CDR1 SQVTM, CDR2 ANQGSEA. Trimming shortened V by 4 bases and J by 5 bases, and 6 bases separated the two germline ends. The length of the CDR3 is 11 residues. The CDR3: CSVGGNNEQFF. CDR3 nucleotide sequence: TGCAGCGTTGGGGGAAACAATGAGCAGTTCTTC.

This clonotype was picked up a small number of times. J is TRBJ1-5 and V is TRBV12-3 or TRBV12-4; D is perhaps TRBD1 (6 bases). Trimming removed 5 bases from V and 3 bases from J, with 14 bases in between. The CDR3 totals 15 residues. The CDR3 coding sequence is TGTGCCAGCAGTATAGGGGGGTCCTTCAATCAGCCCCAGCATTTT. It translates to CASSIGGSFNQPQHF.

The count of this clonotype is one. A read error is possible here, since a much larger clone lies one base away. This chain joins TRBV24-1 and TRBJ2-1; 9 bases are a match to TRBD1. Germline V gives CDR1 KGHDR, CDR2 SFDVKD. Unmatched junction bases numbered 9, after V lost 9 bases and J lost 10 bases. CDR3 size: 13 residues. In DNA form, the CDR3 reads TGTGCCACCGGGACAGGGCCCTCCTACGAGCAGTTCTTC. It specifies CATGTGPSYEQFF.

By sample share, this clonotype is medium-sized. The V call is TRBV19, the J call TRBJ1-2; no clear D. The ends were cut back, 8 bases at V and 4 bases at J, with 17 bases in the middle. The germline gives CDR1 LNHDA, CDR2 SQIVND (reference sequence). The CDR3 runs to 14 residues. The CDR3 here is CASSIAGPLYGYTF. Written as DNA, the CDR3 is TGTGCCAGTTCCATTGCAGGACCCCTCTATGGCTACACCTTC.

This clonotype is large by share. The V gene is TRBV6-5, the J gene TRBJ2-7, with 9 bases aligning to TRBD2. The germline V gene has CDR1 MNHEY and CDR2 SVGAGI. The ends lost 2 bases at V and 13 bases at J; junction bases unmatched: 15. The CDR3 covers 15 residues. CDR3 loop: CASSYRREGSYGRYF. The CDR3 DNA follows: TGTGCCAGCAGTTACCGGCGGGAGGGCTCCTACGGCCGATACTTC.

In its sample, this clonotype ranks as medium-sized. The chain couples TRBV13 to TRBJ2-1; 11 bases fit TRBD2. Trimming took 3 bases from V and 14 from J; bases not matched to a gene: 6. The germline CDR1 and CDR2 sequences are PRHDT and FYEKMQ (reference sequence). The CDR3 covers 13 residues. The CDR3, as DNA: TGTGCCAGCAGCTTTCTTAGCGGGAGGGAAAAGTTCTTC. It encodes CASSFLSGREKFF.

This clonotype is medium-sized (0.01 to 0.1%). V usage is TRBV18 and J usage is TRBJ2-7, with D perhaps TRBD1 or TRBD2 (5 bases each). Trimming stripped 3 bases from V and 3 bases from J, with 12 bases between. CDR3 length equals 14 residues. Per the germline V gene, CDR1 is KGHSH and CDR2 is LQKENI. In DNA form, the CDR3 reads TGTGCCAGCTCACCCCGGGGCCCCGACTACGAGCAGTACTTC. This translates into CASSPRGPDYEQYF.

The table lists this clonotype with a few counts. V is TRBV20-1 and J is TRBJ2-1; D not resolved. Trimming left V 4 bases short and J 6 bases short, with 13 bases between. Germline CDR1 reads DFQATT; CDR2 reads SNEGSKA (reference sequence). This CDR3 spans 13 amino acids. CDR3 sequence: CSANSSPFNEQFF. CDR3 coding DNA: TGCAGTGCTAACTCCAGCCCTTTCAATGAGCAGTTCTTC.

By frequency in the sample, this clonotype is large. This rearrangement joins TRBV6-6 to TRBJ2-2; D might be TRBD1 (6 bases). The CDR3 has 16 amino acids. Germline-derived CDR1 and CDR2 are MNHNY and SVGAGI (reference sequence). The ends were cut back, 7 bases at V and 7 bases at J, with 22 bases in the middle. Written as DNA, the CDR3 is TGTGCCAGCAACCCTACTGGGGGCGGAAACGGCGGGGAGCTGTTTTTT. As protein: CASNPTGGGNGGELFF.

This clonotype appeared a few times. The chain carries TRBV11-2 and TRBJ2-5; 7 bases fit TRBD2. Germline-derived CDR1 and CDR2 are SGHAT and FQNNGV. The CDR3 extends over 13 amino acids. After removal of 5 bases from V and 2 bases from J, the junction contained 2 bases not matched to a gene. The CDR3 DNA is TGTGCCAGCAGCCGTAGCGGGCAAGAGACCCAGTACTTC. Protein sequence: CASSRSGQETQYF.

By sample fraction, this clonotype is medium-sized. The gene calls are TRBV19 and TRBJ2-1, with 7 nucleotides matching TRBD2. Germline V CDR1 and CDR2: LNHDA, SQIVND (reference sequence). Unmatched junction bases numbered 6, after V lost 6 bases and J lost 7 bases. The CDR3 extends over 13 amino acids. The CDR3 DNA sequence: TGTGCCAGTAGGGCTCCGGGACTAAATGAGCAGTTCTTC. Amino acid sequence: CASRAPGLNEQFF.

This clonotype counts as medium-sized. The CDR3 spells CASSLRVGQGAGRTEAFF. In DNA form, the CDR3 reads TGTGCCAGCAGTTTACGAGTCGGGCAGGGGGCTGGTCGGACTGAAGCTTTCTTT. The chain combines TRBV27 with TRBJ1-1; 8 bases match TRBD1. J lost 5 bases, V lost 2 bases, and 16 bases had no gene match. The CDR3 sequence is 18 residues long. The V gene's germline CDR1 is MNHEY and CDR2 SMNVEV (reference sequence).

The J gene is TRBJ1-5, the V gene TRBV19; D unclear. This CDR3 contains 12 residues. In germline, CDR1 is LNHDA, CDR2 SQIVND (reference sequence). V lost 3 bases and J 8 bases, leaving 8 bases between the germline ends. The CDR3 protein is CASSMGWEPQHF. DNA for the CDR3: TGTGCCAGTAGTATGGGTTGGGAGCCCCAGCATTTT. Full variable domain (remainder filled in from reference TRBV19 and TRBJ1-5): DGGITQSPKYLFRKEGQNVTLSCEQNLNHDAMYWYRQDPGQGLRLIYYSQIVNDFQKGDIAEGYSVSREKKESFPLTVTSAQKNPTAFYLCASSMGWEPQHFGDGTRLSIL.

By share, this clonotype counts as medium-sized. V usage is TRBV19 and J usage is TRBJ2-1, with 10 bases identical to TRBD2. The CDR3 loop spans 17 amino acids. Germline V lookup: CDR1 LNHDA, CDR2 SQIVND (reference sequence). Trimming cost V 0 bases and J 4 bases; bases outside gene matches: 6. The CDR3 loop is CASSIEGGLALYNEQFF. CDR3 sequence (DNA): TGTGCCAGTAGTATAGAAGGGGGACTAGCGTTGTACAATGAGCAGTTCTTC.

This clonotype was seen only once. This CDR3 is CASSQRTSGSLNEQFF. The CDR3 region has the DNA TGTGCCAGCAGCCAAAGGACTAGCGGGAGTTTGAATGAGCAGTTCTTC. The rearrangement links TRBV7-2 to TRBJ2-1; 13 bases line up with TRBD2. The V gene's germline CDR1 is SGHTA and CDR2 FQGNSA. Trimming at V came to 5 bases and at J to 7 bases, leaving 8 bases not matched to a gene. The CDR3 is 16 residues long.

This clonotype was counted between two and nine times. This sequence joins TRBV2 and TRBJ2-7, with no clear D. Germline CDR1 and CDR2: SNHLY and FYNNEI. The V and J ends lost 5 bases and 7 bases respectively, with 15 bases between them. The length of the CDR3 is 13 residues. The CDR3, as DNA: TGTGCCAGCAGTTATACAACCGACGGAGAGCAGTACTTC. Its translation: CASSYTTDGEQYF.

CDR3 DNA: TGTGCCATCAGTGCGGGAAACGAGCAGTACTTC. Translating gives CAISAGNEQYF. The chain employs TRBV10-3 and TRBJ2-7; D might be TRBD2 (5 bases). The V end lost 4 bases, the J end lost 5 bases, and 6 bases lay between the germline ends. The CDR3 consists of 11 residues. The V gene's germline CDR1 is ENHRY and CDR2 SYGVKD.

The chain couples TRBV14 to TRBJ2-1; D uncertain. Germline V gene lookup returns CDR1 SGHDN and CDR2 FVKESK. V dropped 1 base and J dropped 10 bases, with 8 bases sitting between them. CDR3 length: 12 amino acids. The CDR3 loop is CASSQASLEQFF. In DNA, the CDR3 is TGTGCCAGCAGCCAAGCGTCCCTAGAGCAGTTCTTC.